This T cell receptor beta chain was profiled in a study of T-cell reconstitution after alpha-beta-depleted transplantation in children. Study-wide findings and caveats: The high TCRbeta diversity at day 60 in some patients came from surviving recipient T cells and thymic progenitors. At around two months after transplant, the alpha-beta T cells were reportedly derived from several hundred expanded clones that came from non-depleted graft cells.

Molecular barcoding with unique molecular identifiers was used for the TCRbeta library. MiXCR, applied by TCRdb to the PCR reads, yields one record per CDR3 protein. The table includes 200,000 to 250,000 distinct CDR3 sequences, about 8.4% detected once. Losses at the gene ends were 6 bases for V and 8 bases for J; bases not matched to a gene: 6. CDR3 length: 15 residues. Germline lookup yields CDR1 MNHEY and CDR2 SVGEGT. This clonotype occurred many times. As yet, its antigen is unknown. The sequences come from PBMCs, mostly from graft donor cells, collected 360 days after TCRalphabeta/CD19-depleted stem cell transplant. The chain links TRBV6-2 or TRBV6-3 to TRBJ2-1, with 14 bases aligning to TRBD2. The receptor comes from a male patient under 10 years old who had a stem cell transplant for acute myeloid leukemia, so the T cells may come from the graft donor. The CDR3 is CASSSGTSGSDEQFF. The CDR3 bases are TGTGCCAGCAGCTCCGGGACTAGCGGGAGTGATGAGCAGTTCTTC.